The source of this T cell receptor (beta chain) is a study of blood T cell repertoires in COVID-19. Across the whole study: Some COVID-19 samples were acute and others convalescent; all came from the United States, Italy and Spain. PBMCs, B-cell-depleted T cells, or T cells provided the cDNA or gDNA that made up the material.

Original processing notes: Amplification of reference gene primers provided the estimated nucleated cell counts. TCRdb keeps only in-frame clones here, not all; method: immunoSEQ multiplex PCR. Clone size and the V and J calls come from that table; the DNA yielded D and trimming. The table includes around 170,000 clones, roughly nine tenths detected once. The CDR3 is 14 amino acids. With 5 bases clipped from V and 5 bases from J, the junction kept 5 bases outside the gene matches. The germline CDR1 and CDR2 sequences are SGHTA and FQGNSA. The V and J genes are TRBV7-2 and TRBJ2-5; 10 bases map to TRBD2. The origin of this receptor is a man in his sixties with acute or convalescent COVID-19. Material for sequencing was peripheral blood. CDR3 in amino acids: CASSRTSGRETQYF. The CDR3 DNA is TGTGCCAGCAGCCGGACTAGCGGCCGGGAGACCCAGTACTTC.